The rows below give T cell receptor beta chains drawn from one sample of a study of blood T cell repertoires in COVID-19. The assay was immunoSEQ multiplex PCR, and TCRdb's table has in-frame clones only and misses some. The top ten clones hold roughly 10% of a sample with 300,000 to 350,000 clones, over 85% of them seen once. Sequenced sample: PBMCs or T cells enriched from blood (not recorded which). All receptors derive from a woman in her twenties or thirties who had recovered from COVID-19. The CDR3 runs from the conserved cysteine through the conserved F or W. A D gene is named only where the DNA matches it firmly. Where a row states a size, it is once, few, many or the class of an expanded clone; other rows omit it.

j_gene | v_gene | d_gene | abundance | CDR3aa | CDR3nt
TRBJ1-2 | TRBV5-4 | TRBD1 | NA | CASSRGQGNYGYTF | TGTGCCAGCAGCCGCGGACAGGGAAACTATGGCTACACCTTC
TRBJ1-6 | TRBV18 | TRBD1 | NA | CASSRGQGLNSPLHF | TGTGCCAGCTCACGAGGACAGGGGTTGAATTCACCCCTCCACTTT
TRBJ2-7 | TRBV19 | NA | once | CASSIGRSGYEQYF | TGTGCCAGTAGTATAGGGCGATCGGGATACGAGCAGTACTTC
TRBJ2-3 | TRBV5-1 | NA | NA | CATADTISTDTQYF | TGCGCCACGGCGGACACCATCAGCACAGATACGCAGTATTTT
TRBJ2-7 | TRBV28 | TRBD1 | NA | CASSLIGQGLDYYEQYF | TGTGCCAGCAGTCTTATAGGACAGGGTCTTGACTACTACGAGCAGTACTTC
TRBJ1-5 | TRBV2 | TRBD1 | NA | CASSKGQGSNQPQHF | TGTGCCAGCAGTAAGGGACAGGGAAGCAATCAGCCCCAGCATTTT
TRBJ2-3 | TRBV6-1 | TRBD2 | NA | CASSESGLAGGGDTQYF | TGTGCCAGCAGTGAAAGTGGGCTAGCGGGTGGAGGGGATACGCAGTATTTT
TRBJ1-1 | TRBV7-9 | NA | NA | CASSSQGNAEAFF | TGTGCCAGCAGTTCGCAGGGTAACGCTGAAGCTTTCTTT
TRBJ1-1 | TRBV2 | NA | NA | CASRGGVERTTEAFF | TGTGCCAGCAGGGGTGGTGTGGAGAGGACAACTGAAGCTTTCTTT
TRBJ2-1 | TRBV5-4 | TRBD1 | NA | CASSLGQGRNEQFF | TGTGCCAGCAGCCTCGGACAGGGGAGGAATGAGCAGTTCTTC
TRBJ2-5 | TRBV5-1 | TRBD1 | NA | CASSAQWDRGSVETQYF | TGCGCCAGCAGCGCGCAATGGGACAGGGGTAGTGTAGAGACCCAGTACTTC
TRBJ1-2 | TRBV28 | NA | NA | CASSTPHSQGGYGYTF | TGTGCCAGCAGTACGCCCCATTCGCAGGGCGGCTATGGCTACACCTTC
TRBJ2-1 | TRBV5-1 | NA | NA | CASSLLVETTDEQFF | TGCGCCAGCAGCTTGCTAGTAGAGACCACGGATGAGCAGTTCTTC
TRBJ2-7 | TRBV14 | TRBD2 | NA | CASSQGLAGSYEQYF | TGTGCCAGCAGCCAAGGGCTAGCGGGATCCTACGAGCAGTACTTC
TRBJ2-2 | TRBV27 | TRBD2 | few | CASSVPIAGGELFF | TGTGCCAGCAGTGTTCCGATAGCGGGAGGGGAGCTGTTTTTT
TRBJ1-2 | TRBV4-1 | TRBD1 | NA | CASSQAPDPTGGYGYTF | TGCGCCAGCAGCCAAGCCCCTGACCCGACAGGGGGCTATGGCTACACCTTC
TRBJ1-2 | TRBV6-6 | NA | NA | CASSPGSGYGYTF | TGTGCCAGCAGTCCCGGGTCGGGTTATGGCTACACCTTC
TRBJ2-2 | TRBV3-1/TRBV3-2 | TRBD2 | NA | CASSQNGGVANTGELFF | TGTGCCAGCAGCCAAAATGGGGGGGTAGCGAACACCGGGGAGCTGTTTTTT
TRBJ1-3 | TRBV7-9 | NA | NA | CASSLGMVTIGNTIYF | TGTGCCAGCAGCTTAGGTATGGTGACTATTGGAAACACCATATATTTT
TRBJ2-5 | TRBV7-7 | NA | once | CASSLGGGGVETQYF | TGTGCTAGCAGCCTAGGCGGTGGGGGCGTAGAGACCCAGTACTTC
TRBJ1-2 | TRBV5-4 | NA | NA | CASSLEGGDYGYTF | TGTGCCAGCAGCTTGGAGGGCGGGGACTATGGCTACACCTTC
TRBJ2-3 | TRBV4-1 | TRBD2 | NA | CASSQGFSGGTDTQYF | TGCGCCAGCAGCCAAGGATTTAGCGGGGGGACAGATACGCAGTATTTT
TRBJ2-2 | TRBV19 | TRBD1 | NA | CASSPRTGRTTGELFF | TGTGCCAGTAGTCCGAGGACAGGGAGGACCACCGGGGAGCTGTTTTTT
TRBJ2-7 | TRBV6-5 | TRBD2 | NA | CASSPVAGSYEQYF | TGTGCCAGCAGTCCAGTAGCGGGAAGCTACGAGCAGTACTTC
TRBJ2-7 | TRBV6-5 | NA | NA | CASSYSMLRGSYEQYF | TGTGCCAGCAGTTACTCGATGTTAAGGGGTTCCTACGAGCAGTACTTC
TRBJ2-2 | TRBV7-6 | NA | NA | CASSSVWGRGQNTGELFF | TGTGCCAGCAGCTCCGTTTGGGGTAGGGGCCAGAACACCGGGGAGCTGTTTTTT
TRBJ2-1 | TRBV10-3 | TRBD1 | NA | CAISETGQGVGNEQFF | TGTGCCATCAGTGAAACCGGACAGGGGGTTGGAAATGAGCAGTTCTTC
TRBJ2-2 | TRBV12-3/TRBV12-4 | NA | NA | CASSLTYPGELFF | TGTGCCAGCAGTTTAACATATCCCGGGGAGCTGTTTTTT
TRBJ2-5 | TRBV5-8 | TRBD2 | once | CASSPTGTRVSYEETQYF | TGTGCCAGCAGCCCAACCGGGACTAGAGTTTCATATGAAGAGACCCAGTACTTC
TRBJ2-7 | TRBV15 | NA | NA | CATSRGFSGNEQYF | TGTGCCACCAGCAGAGGTTTTTCAGGCAACGAGCAGTACTTC
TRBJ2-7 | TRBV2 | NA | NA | CASSPTGTRSYEQYF | TGTGCCAGCAGCCCTACCGGGACTCGTTCATACGAGCAGTACTTC
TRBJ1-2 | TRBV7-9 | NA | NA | CASSLGSGTWDGYTF | TGTGCCAGCAGCTTAGGATCAGGGACTTGGGACGGCTACACCTTC